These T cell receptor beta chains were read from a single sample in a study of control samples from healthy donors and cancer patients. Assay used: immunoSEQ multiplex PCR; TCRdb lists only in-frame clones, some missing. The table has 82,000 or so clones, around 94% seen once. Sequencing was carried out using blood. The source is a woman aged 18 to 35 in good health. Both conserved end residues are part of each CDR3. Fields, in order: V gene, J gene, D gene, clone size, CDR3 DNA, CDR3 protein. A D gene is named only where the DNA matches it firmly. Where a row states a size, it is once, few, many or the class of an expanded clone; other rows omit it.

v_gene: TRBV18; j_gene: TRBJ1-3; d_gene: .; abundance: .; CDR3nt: TGTGCCAGCTCAACCAGCCAGGGGAACTCTGGAAACACCATATATTTT; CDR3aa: CASSTSQGNSGNTIYF
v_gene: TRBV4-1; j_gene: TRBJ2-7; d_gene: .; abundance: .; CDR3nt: TGCGCCAGCAGCCAAAAAGGAAACCGGGACGGACAATTCTACGAGCAGTACTTC; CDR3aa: CASSQKGNRDGQFYEQYF
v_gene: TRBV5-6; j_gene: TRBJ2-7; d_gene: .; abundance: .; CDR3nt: TGTGCCAGCAGCCCCATTAGCGGCTCCTACGAGCAGTACTTC; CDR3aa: CASSPISGSYEQYF
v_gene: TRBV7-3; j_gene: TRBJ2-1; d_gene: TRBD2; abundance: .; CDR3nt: TGTGCCAGCAGCTCATCCGGGACTAGCGGGAGGTGGGCCTACAATGAGCAGTTCTTC; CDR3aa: CASSSSGTSGRWAYNEQFF
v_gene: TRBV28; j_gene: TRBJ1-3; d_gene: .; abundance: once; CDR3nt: TGTGCCAGCAGGAACCCAACAGGGTCTGGAAACACCATATATTTT; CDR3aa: CASRNPTGSGNTIYF
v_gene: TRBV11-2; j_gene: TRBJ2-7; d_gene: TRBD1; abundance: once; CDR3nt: TGTGCCAGCAGCTCCAGAATCTCAAGGGGACAGGCAAACTACGAGCAGTACTTC; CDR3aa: CASSSRISRGQANYEQYF
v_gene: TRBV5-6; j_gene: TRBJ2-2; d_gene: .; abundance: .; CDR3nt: TGTGCCAGCAGCCCGGGACCTCGACCCGGGGAGCTGTTTTTT; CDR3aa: CASSPGPRPGELFF
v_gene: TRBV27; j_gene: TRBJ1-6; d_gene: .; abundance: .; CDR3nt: TGTGCCAGCAGATTGACAGGTTTAAATTCACCCCTCCACTTT; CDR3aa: CASRLTGLNSPLHF
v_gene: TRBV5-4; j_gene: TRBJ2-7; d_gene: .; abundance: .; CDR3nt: TGTGCCAGCAGCCTACTCGGCTACGAGCAGTACTTC; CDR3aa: CASSLLGYEQYF
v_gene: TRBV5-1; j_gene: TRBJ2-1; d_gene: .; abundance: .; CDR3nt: TGCGCCAGCAGCTTAGGCAGGCCCCCCGCCTATGAGCAGTTCTTC; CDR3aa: CASSLGRPPAYEQFF
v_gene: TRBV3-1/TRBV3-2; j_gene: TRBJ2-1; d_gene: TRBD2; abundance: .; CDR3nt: TGTGCCAGCAGCCAAGGGACTAGCGGGAGGGGATCCTACAATGAGCAGTTCTTC; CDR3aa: CASSQGTSGRGSYNEQFF
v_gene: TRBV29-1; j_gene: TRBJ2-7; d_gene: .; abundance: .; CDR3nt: TGCAGCGTTGAAGATCCAGGAGACACAGGCTCCTACGAGCAGTACTTC; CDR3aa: CSVEDPGDTGSYEQYF
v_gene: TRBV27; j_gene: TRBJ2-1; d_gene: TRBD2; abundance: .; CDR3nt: TGTGCCAGCATCTCGGGACTAGCGGGTGCCAATGAGCAGTTCTTC; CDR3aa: CASISGLAGANEQFF
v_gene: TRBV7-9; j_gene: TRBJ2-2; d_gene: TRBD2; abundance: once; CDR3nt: TGTGCCAGCAGCTTGGGGACTAGCCTCACCGGGGAGCTGTTTTTT; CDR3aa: CASSLGTSLTGELFF
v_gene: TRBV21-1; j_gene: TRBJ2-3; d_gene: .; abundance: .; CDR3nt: TGTGCCAGCAGCAAAGCACAGCGGGAAAAGACAGATACGCAGTATTTT; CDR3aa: CASSKAQREKTDTQYF
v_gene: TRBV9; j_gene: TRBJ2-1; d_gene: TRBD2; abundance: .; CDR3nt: TGTGCCAGCAGCGTAGGACTAGCGGGAGGGATCAATGAGCAGTTCTTC; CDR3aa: CASSVGLAGGINEQFF
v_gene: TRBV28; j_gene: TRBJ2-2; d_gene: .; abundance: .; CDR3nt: TGTGCCAGCACCGAAACAGGCCCGGGAGTAGGGACCGGGGAGCTGTTTTTT; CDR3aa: CASTETGPGVGTGELFF
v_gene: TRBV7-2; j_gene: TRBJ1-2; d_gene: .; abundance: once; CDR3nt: TGTGCCAGCAGCTTAATGGGAAGACAGACAATCAACTATGGCTACACCTTC; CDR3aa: CASSLMGRQTINYGYTF
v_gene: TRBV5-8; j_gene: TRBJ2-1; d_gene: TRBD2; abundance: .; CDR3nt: TGTGCCAGCAGCTTGGGCAGCGGGAGGAGCGGTGAGCAGTTCTTC; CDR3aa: CASSLGSGRSGEQFF
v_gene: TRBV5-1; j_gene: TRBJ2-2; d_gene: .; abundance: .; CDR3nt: TGCGCCAGCAGCTTGGCCGGGACACTGAACACCGGGGAGCTGTTTTTT; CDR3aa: CASSLAGTLNTGELFF
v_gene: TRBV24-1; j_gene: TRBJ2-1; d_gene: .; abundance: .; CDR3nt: TGTGCCACCAGTGATTTGAGTGGTTTGGGAGTCAATGAGCAGTTCTTC; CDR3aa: CATSDLSGLGVNEQFF
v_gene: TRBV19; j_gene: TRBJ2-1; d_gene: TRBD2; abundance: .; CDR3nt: TGTGCCAGTAGTATCGCGGAAATAGCGGGAGGTGTAGTAGATGAGCAGTTCTTC; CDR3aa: CASSIAEIAGGVVDEQFF
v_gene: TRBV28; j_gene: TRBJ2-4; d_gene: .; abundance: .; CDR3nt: TGTGCCAGCAGCCGAGGGACTGCTTTAGCCAAAAACATTCAGTACTTC; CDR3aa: CASSRGTALAKNIQYF
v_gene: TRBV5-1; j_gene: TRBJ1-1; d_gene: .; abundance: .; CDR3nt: TGCGCCAGCAGCTTGGTATCGCGAACAGGGTTGTGGACTGAAGCTTTCTTT; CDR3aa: CASSLVSRTGLWTEAFF
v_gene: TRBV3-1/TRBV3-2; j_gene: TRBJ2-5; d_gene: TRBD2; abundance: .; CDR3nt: TGTGCCAGCAGCCAGGGGCTAGCGGGAGGGCCGTCCTTTGAGACCCAGTACTTC; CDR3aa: CASSQGLAGGPSFETQYF
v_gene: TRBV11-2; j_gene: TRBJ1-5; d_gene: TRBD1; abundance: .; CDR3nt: TGTGCCAGCAGCCAAGGGACAGATCAGCCCCAGCATTTT; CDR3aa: CASSQGTDQPQHF
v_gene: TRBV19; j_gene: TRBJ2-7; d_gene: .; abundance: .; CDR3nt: TGTGCCAGTAGTCGAACCCCCGGGGACTTCTACGAGCAGTACTTC; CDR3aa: CASSRTPGDFYEQYF
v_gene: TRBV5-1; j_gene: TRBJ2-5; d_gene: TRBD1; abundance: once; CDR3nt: TGCGCCAGCAGCCGGGAAACAGGGGGCTCGAAAGAGACCCAGTACTTC; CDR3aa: CASSRETGGSKETQYF
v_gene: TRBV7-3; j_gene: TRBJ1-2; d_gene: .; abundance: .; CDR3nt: TGTGCCAGCAGCTTAAGCGGGACATATGGCTACACCTTC; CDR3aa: CASSLSGTYGYTF
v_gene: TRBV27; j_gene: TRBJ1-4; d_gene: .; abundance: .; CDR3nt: TGTGCCAGCAGTTTCACAGGGTGGAGGGAAAAACTGTTTTTT; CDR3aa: CASSFTGWREKLFF
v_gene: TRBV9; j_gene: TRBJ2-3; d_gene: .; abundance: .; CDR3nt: TGTGCCAGCAGCGTTTTCGGCCCGACAGCAACAGATACGCAGTATTTT; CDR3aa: CASSVFGPTATDTQYF
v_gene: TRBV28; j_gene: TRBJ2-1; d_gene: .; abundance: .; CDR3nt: TGTGCCAGCAGTTTGTCTGTCTATGAGCAGTTCTTC; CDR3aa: CASSLSVYEQFF
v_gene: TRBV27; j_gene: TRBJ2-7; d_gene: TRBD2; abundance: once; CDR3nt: TGTGCCAGCAGTTTATCCCCTAGCGGGAGTACGTACGAGCAGTACTTC; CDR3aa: CASSLSPSGSTYEQYF
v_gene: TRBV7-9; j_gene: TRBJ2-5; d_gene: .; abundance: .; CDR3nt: TGTGCCAGACCGTGGGGGGACGGGGAGACCCAGTACTTC; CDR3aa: CARPWGDGETQYF
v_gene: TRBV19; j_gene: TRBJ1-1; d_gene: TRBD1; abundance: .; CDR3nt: TGTGCCAGTAGTTGGGACAGGGTAACTGAAGCTTTCTTT; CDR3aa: CASSWDRVTEAFF
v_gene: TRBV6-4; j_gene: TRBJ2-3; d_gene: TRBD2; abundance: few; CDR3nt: TGTGCCAGTAGCCTAGCGGCATCTAGCACAGATACGCAGTATTTT; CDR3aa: CASSLAASSTDTQYF